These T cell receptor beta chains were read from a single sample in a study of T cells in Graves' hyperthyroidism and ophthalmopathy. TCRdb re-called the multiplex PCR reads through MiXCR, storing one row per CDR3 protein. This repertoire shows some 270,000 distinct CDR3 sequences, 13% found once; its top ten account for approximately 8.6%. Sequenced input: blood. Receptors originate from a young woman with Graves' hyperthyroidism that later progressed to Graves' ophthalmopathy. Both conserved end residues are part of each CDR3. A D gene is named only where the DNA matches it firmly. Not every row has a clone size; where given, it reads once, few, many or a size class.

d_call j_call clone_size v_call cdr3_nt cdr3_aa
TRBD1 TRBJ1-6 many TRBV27 TGTGCCAGCAGTCCACTAGGGACAGGGGATTCACCCCTCCACTTT CASSPLGTGDSPLHF
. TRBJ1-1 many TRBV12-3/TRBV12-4 TGTGCCAGCAGTGCGGGGACGCTGAACACTGAAGCTTTCTTT CASSAGTLNTEAFF
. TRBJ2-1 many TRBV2 TGTGCCAGCAGTGGAGAACCGCTTCCCTACAATGAGCAGTTCTTC CASSGEPLPYNEQFF
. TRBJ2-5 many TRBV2 TGTGCCAGCGGGGTCATAAGCGGGCCGGACGAGACCCAGTACTTC CASGVISGPDETQYF
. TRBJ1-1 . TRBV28 TGTGCCAGCAGGTCTGGGGGTACTCTAGCTTTCTTT CASRSGGTLAFF
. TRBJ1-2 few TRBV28 TGTGCCACTGGACAGCCCTATGGCTACACCTTC CATGQPYGYTF
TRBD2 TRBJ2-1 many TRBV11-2 TGTGCCAGCAGCCCGTCGGGCGGGAGCGCCTACAATGAGCAGTTCTTC CASSPSGGSAYNEQFF
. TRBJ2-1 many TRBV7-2 TGTGCCAGCAGCTCCGCGTGGGCAGGCGGGGAGCAGTTCTTC CASSSAWAGGEQFF
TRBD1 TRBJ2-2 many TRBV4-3 TGCGCCAGCAGCCTGGACAGGGTCGGCACCGGGGAGCTGTTTTTT CASSLDRVGTGELFF
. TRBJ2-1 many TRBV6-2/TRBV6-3 TGTGCCAGCAGCCCCCTGCGGAGTAGCAATGAGCAGTTCTTC CASSPLRSSNEQFF
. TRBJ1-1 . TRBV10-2 TGCGCCAGCAGTGAGTTTCGGATCGCGGGGGCTGAAGCTTTCTTT CASSEFRIAGAEAFF
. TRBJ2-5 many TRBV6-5 TGTGCCAGCAGTTACGCCTCGGGTGGGCAAGAGACCCAGTACTTC CASSYASGGQETQYF
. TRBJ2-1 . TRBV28 TGTGGGTGCGGCTCAACCCTGGACAATGAGCAGTTCTTC CGCGSTLDNEQFF
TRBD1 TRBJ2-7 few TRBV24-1 TGTGCCACCCCTAGGACAGGGGGAAACGAGCAGTACTTC CATPRTGGNEQYF
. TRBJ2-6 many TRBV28 TGTGCCAGCAGGGCACTCGAAACTGGGGCCAACGTCCTGACTTTC CASRALETGANVLTF
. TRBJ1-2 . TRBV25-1 TGTGCCAGCAGTGGACAAACTATTAGTGGCTACACCTTC CASSGQTISGYTF
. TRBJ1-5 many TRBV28 TGTGCCAGCAGTTTTCTTCAGGGTACAGAACAGCCCCAGCATTTT CASSFLQGTEQPQHF
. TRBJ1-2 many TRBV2 TGTGCCAGCAGCGACCCGGACCAGAGCTATGGCTACACCTTC CASSDPDQSYGYTF
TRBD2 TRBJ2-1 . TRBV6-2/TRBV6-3 TGTGCCAGCGGCCCACTAGCGGCCCTCTACAATGAGCAGTTCTTC CASGPLAALYNEQFF
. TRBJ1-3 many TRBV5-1 TGCGCCAGCAGCGCAGGCCTCTACTCTGGAAACACCATATATTTT CASSAGLYSGNTIYF
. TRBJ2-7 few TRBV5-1 TGCGCCAGCGGACTACGGACGGACTCCTACGAGCAGTACTTC CASGLRTDSYEQYF
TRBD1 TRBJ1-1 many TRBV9 TGTGCCAGCAGCGGACAGGGGGTGGGGAACACTGAAGCTTTCTTT CASSGQGVGNTEAFF
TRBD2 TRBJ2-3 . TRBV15 TGTGCCACCAGCACCATAGCGGGAGCAGATACGCAGTATTTT CATSTIAGADTQYF
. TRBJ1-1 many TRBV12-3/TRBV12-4 TGTGCCAGCAGTTTAGGGGGCAGGGCAAGCATGAACACTGAAGCTTTCTTT CASSLGGRASMNTEAFF
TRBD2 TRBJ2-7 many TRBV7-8 TGTGCCAGCAGCGCCCTGGGTGGGGGGGTGTACGAGCAGTACTTC CASSALGGGVYEQYF
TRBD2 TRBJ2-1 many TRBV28 TGTGCCAGCAGTTGGACTAGCGGGAGCTCCTACAATGAGCAGTTCTTC CASSWTSGSSYNEQFF
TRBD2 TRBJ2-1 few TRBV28 TGTGCCAGCAGTTTATTAGCGGGAGTCCCCTACGATGAGCAGTTCTTC CASSLLAGVPYDEQFF
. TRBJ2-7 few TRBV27 TGTGCCAGCAGTTTATCGTCGGGACCGCCCTTCGAGCAGTACTTC CASSLSSGPPFEQYF
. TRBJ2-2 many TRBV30 TGTGCCTGGGCCCCTAGTTTCACCGGGGAGCTGTTTTTT CAWAPSFTGELFF
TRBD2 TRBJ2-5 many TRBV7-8 TGTGCCAGCAGCCCTGGACTAGGTTTGGAGACCCAGTACTTC CASSPGLGLETQYF
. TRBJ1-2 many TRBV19 TGTGCCAGTAGTATGGGCAGGACCCAAGCTAACTATGGCTACACCTTC CASSMGRTQANYGYTF
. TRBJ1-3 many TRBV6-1 TGTGCCAGCAGGAGAACCTCTGGAAACACCATATATTTT CASRRTSGNTIYF
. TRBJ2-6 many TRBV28 TGTGCCAGCAGTTTCGAGCGAGGGGCCAACGTCCTGACTTTC CASSFERGANVLTF
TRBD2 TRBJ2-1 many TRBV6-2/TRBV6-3 TGTGCCACCATAGCGGGAGCGGCCTACAATGAGCAGTTCTTC CATIAGAAYNEQFF
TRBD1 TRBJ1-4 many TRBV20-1 TGCAGTGCTGGGGACAGTGCAACTAATGAAAAACTGTTTTTT CSAGDSATNEKLFF
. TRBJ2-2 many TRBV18 TGTGCCAGCTCACCGGACGAGAACACCGGGGAGCTGTTTTTT CASSPDENTGELFF
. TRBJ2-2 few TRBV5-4 TGTGCCAGCAGCTTCCAGGCCATGAACACCGGGGAGCTGTTTTTT CASSFQAMNTGELFF
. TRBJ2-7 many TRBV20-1 TGCAGTGTTTTAGGCACCCCTTTCGAGCAGTACTTC CSVLGTPFEQYF
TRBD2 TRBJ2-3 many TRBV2 TGTGCCAGCGGACTAGCGGCTCCCACAGATACGCAGTATTTT CASGLAAPTDTQYF
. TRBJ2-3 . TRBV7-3 TGTGCCAGCAGCTTAGAACCCAACAGGGTGACAGATACGCAGTATTTT CASSLEPNRVTDTQYF
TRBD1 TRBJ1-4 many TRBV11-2 TGTGCCAGCAGCTTTGGGACAGGGCCTGAAAAACTGTTTTTT CASSFGTGPEKLFF
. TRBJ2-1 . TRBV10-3 TGTGCCATCAGATCTAAGAGCTCCTACAATGAGCAGTTCTTC CAIRSKSSYNEQFF
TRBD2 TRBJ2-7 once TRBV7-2 TGTGCCAGCAGCCTACGAGCGGGAGGGCCGGGGAACGAGCAGTACTTC CASSLRAGGPGNEQYF
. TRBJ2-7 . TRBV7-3 TGTGCCAGCAGCCCGTCCTTTCAGGACGAGCAGTACTTC CASSPSFQDEQYF
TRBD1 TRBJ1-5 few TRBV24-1 TGTGCCACCAGTGAGGGATTCGGGACAGTTCAGCCCCAGCATTTT CATSEGFGTVQPQHF
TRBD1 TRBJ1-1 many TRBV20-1 TGCAGTGCTAGGGCCGTCGGACAGGGGATTGAAGCTTTCTTT CSARAVGQGIEAFF
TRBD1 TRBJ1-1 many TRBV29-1 TGCAGCGCGGGACAGAAGAACACTGAAGCTTTCTTT CSAGQKNTEAFF
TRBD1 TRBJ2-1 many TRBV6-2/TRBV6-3 TGTGCCAGCAGTTTCCCGCAGGGGGCGGACAATGAGCAGTTCTTC CASSFPQGADNEQFF
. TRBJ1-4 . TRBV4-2 TGTGCCAGCAGCCAAGGAGCGGAAGGGGGGAAACTGTTTTTT CASSQGAEGGKLFF
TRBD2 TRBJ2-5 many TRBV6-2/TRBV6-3 TGTGCCAGCAGTAGGCTGGGGCTAGCGGGAGAGACCCAGTACTTC CASSRLGLAGETQYF